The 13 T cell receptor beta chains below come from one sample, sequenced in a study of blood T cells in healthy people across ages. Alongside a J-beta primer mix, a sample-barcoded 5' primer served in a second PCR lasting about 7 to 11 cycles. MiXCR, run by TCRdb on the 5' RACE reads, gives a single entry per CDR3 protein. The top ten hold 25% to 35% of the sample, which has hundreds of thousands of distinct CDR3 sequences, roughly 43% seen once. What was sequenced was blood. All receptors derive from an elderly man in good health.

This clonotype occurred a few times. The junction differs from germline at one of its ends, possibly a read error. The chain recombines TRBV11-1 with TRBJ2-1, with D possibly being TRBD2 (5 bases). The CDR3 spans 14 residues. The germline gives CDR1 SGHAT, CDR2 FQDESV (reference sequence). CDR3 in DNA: TGTGCCAGCAGCGTAGCGCCCCAGACCGGGGAGCAGTTCTTC. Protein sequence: CASSVAPQTGEQFF.

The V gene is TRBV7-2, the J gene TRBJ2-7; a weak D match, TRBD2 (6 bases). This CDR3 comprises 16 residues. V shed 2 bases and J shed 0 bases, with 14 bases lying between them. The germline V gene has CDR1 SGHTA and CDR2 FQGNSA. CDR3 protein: CASSLFGGAASYEQYF. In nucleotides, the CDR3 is TGTGCCAGCAGCTTATTTGGCGGGGCAGCCTCCTACGAGCAGTACTTC. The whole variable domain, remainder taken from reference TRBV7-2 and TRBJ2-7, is GAGVSQSPSNKVTEKGKDVELRCDPISGHTALYWYRQSLGQGLEFLIYFQGNSAPDKSGLPSDRFSAERTGGSVSTLTIQRTQQEDSAVYLCASSLFGGAASYEQYFGPGTRLTVT.

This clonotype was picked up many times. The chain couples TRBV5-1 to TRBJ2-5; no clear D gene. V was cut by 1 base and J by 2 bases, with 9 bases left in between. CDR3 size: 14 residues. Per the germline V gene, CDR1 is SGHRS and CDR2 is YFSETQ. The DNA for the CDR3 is TGCGCCAGCAGCTTGAGTACAGCACAAGAGACCCAGTACTTC. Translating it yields CASSLSTAQETQYF.

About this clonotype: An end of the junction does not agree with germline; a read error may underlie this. The chain's CDR3 is CGSSGRDASSYNEQFF. CDR3 DNA: TGTGGCAGCAGTGGGCGGGACGCCAGCTCCTACAATGAGCAGTTCTTC. This chain joins TRBV2 and TRBJ2-1, with a tentative D call TRBD2 (6 bases). In germline, CDR1 is SNHLY, CDR2 FYNNEI. This CDR3 has 16 amino acids.

The CDR3 sequence is CSAATPRDGYTF. CDR3 nucleotides: TGCAGCGCTGCCACCCCCAGGGACGGCTACACCTTC. V is TRBV29-1 and J is TRBJ1-2; a weak D match, TRBD1 (5 bases). The CDR3 sequence is 12 residues long. Per the germline V gene, CDR1 is SQVTM and CDR2 is ANQGSEA. The germline V and J ends were trimmed by 7 bases and 8 bases, with 17 bases remaining between them.

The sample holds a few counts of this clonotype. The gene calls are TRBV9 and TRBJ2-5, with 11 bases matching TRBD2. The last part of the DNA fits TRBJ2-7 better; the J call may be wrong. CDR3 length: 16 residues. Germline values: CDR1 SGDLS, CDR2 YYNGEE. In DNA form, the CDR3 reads TGTGCCAGCAGCCGGTTGGGGACTAGCGGACGATACGAGCAGTACTTC. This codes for CASSRLGTSGRYEQYF.

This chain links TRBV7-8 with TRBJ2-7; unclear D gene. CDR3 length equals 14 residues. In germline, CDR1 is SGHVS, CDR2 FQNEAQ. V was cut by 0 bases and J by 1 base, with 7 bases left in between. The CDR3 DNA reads TGTGCCAGCAGCTTAGCTGAACCTTCCTACGAGCAGTACTTC. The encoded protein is CASSLAEPSYEQYF.

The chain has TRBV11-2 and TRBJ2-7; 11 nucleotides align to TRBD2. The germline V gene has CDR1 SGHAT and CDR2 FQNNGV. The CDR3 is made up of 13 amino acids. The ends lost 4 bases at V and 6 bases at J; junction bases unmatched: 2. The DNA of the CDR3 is TGTGCCAGCAGCTCGGGGACTAGCGGCGAGCAGTACTTC. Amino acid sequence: CASSSGTSGEQYF.

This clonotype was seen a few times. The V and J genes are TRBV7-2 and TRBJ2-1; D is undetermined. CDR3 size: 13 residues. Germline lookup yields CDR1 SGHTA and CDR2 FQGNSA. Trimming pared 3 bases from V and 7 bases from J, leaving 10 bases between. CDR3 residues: CASSFRVGNEQFF. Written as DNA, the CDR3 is TGTGCCAGCAGCTTTAGGGTCGGGAATGAGCAGTTCTTC.

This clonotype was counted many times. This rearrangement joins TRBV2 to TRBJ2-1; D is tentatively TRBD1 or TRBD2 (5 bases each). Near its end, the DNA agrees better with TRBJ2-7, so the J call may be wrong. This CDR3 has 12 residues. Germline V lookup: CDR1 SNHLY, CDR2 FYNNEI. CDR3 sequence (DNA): TGTGCCAGCGTCGGGGCCTACAATGAGCAGTACTTC. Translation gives CASVGAYNEQYF.

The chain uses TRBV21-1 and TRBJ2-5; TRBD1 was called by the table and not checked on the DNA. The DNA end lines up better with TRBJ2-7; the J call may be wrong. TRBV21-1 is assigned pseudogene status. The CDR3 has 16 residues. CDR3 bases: TGTGCCAGCAGCACAACCTTACCGGGACACAACTACGAGCAGTACTTC. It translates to CASSTTLPGHNYEQYF.

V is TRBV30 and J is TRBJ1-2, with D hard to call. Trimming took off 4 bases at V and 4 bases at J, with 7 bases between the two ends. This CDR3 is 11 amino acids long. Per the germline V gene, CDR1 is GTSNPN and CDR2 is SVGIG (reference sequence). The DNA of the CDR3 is TGTGCCTGGACAGGCAGCTATGGCTACACCTTC. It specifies CAWTGSYGYTF.

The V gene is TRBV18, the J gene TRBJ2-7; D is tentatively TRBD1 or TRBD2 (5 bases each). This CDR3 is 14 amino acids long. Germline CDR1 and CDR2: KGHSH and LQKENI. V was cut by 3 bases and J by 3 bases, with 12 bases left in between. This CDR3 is CASSPLGDVYEQYF. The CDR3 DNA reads TGTGCCAGCTCACCCCTGGGGGACGTCTACGAGCAGTACTTC.